This record looks at one TCR beta chain sequence and its context. Its antigen is currently not known. Within one base of it there is no much larger clone, and no base qualities were kept. This entry belongs to a study of T cell responses to AZD1222 COVID-19 vaccine (dated by TCRdb to the early 2020s). For the wider study: AZD1222 recipients whose second dose came at about 4 weeks and those whose second dose came at about 12 weeks were combined into one group, since spike-specific TCR depth and breadth did not differ between the two schedules. TCR sequencing was performed for roughly 250 trial participants, of whom about 200 were given two doses of AZD1222 and approximately 25 were given two doses of MenACWY control vaccine. Trial participants were enrolled into age subgroups of 18-55, 56-69 and 70-plus years, which contained around 150, 28 and 57 TCR-sequenced participants, respectively. Results and caveats for the whole study, not just this receptor: In the small 56-69-year group, the increase in depth fell short of significance, most likely because of low power. Reportedly, almost half of the unique spike-specific TCRs recognized epitopes lying outside the regions that are mutated in the B.1.351 and B.1.1.7 variants. Because no day 14 peak-response samples were available, repertoires were characterized only after the peak T cell response. Only five to seven AZD1222 recipients were SARS-CoV-2 seropositive at baseline, limiting conclusions about previously exposed vaccinees. The vaccine-associated CD4 TCRs covered the entire spike protein, and the dominant responses fell in regions 160-218 and 743-854. After two AZD1222 doses, both the breadth and the depth of spike-specific TCRs were significantly higher than at day 0 and than in MenACWY recipients. Participants were mostly white British, with more females than males. The authors suggested clonal diversity may have been underestimated.

The germline V gene sets CDR1 to SGHTS and CDR2 to YDEGEE. At the junction V is shortened by 1 base and J by 2 bases, with 10 bases in between. The CDR3 has 16 amino acids, counting the end cysteine and phenylalanine. The only DNA kept is the CDR3, 48 bases in frame from the first base. The time point label, as the study defines it: baseline before first vaccination. Vaccinee samples were obtained from the UK trials COV001 and COV002, which included a single-blind randomized controlled phase 2/3 trial of AZD1222 (ChAdOx1 nCoV-19) in healthy adults. For TCRbeta chain sequencing, PBMC samples were collected from trial participants at day 0 and at day 28 after the second dose. The CDR3 regions of human TCRbeta chains were analyzed by immunosequencing. Regarding the original processing steps: Repertoire TCRs were checked for matches against a reference library of SARS-CoV-2-specific TCRs that had been generated using the MIRA antigen-specificity platform. Breadth was defined as the fraction of unique TCRs that were SARS-CoV-2-associated. Depth was defined as the fraction of total T cells that were SARS-CoV-2-associated. Using the MIRA data, every spike-specific TCR was mapped to the spike region that the TCR reacted to and assigned to either a CD4 or a CD8 class. Log10-transformed breadth and depth values were compared by one-way ANOVA with Sidak's multiple comparisons tests. Held by TCRdb, this immuneACCESS table contains in-frame sequences only and omits some clones. Under half of the omission traces to an unresolved V gene where checked; the cause of the rest is unknown. V and J calls and clone size are those listed in that table; D and trimming were worked out from the DNA. This sample comprises about 97,000 clones, about 89% of them detected only once. 7.5% of the sample is held by the ten biggest clonotypes.

The rearranged chain carries TRBV5-8 and TRBJ2-6; TRBD1 is a weak D gene call, 5 bases matching. The sequencing used peripheral blood, collected on day 0 of AZD1222 vaccination. The TCR sequence derives from an adult in good health. The base sequence is TGTGCCAGCAGCTTGCCCGGACAAGCTGGGGCCAACGTCCTGACTTTC. Translation gives CASSLPGQAGANVLTF.